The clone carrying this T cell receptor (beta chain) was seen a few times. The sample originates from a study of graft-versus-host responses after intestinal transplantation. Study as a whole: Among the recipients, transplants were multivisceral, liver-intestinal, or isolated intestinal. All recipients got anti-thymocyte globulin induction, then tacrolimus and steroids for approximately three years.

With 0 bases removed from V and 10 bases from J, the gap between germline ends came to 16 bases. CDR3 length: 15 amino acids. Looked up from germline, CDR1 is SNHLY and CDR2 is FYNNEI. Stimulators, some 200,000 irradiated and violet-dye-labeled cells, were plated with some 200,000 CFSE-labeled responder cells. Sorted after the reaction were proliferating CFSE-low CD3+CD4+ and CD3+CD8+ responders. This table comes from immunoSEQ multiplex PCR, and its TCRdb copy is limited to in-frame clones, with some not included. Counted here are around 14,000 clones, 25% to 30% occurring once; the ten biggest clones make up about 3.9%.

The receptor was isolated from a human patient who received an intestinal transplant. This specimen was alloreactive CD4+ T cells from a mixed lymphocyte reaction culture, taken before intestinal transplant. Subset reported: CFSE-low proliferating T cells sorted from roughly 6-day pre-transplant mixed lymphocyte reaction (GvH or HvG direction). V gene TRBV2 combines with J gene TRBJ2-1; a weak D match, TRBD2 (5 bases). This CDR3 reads CASSEASGRRAEQFF. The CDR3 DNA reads TGTGCCAGCAGTGAAGCCAGCGGTCGCCGTGCCGAGCAGTTCTTC.